In its sample, the clone carrying this TCR beta chain was seen many times. As yet, its antigen is unknown. This specimen comes from a study of metastatic and nonmetastatic thyroid tumors. Study at large: Comparison of repertoires was carried out across blood and tumor or nodule tissue from malignant and benign thyroid patients. General study findings and limits: Significantly greater TCR beta diversity was reportedly found in malignant thyroid tumors than in benign nodules (in blood and tumor).

All patients reached thyroid surgery having received no treatment beforehand. As processed by the authors: Researchers built a distant-metastasis classifier for papillary thyroid cancer that drew on CDR3 differences across clinicopathological groups. TCRdb reprocessed the PCR reads via MiXCR. It is TCRdb's table, rather than the study itself, that gives the V and J calls and clone size. The table has approximately 12,000 clones, about 25% seen once. The V gene's germline CDR1 is WSHSY and CDR2 SAAADI. This CDR3 has 14 residues. V was cut by 6 bases and J by 9 bases, with 15 bases left in between. This clonotype originated in a male donor with papillary thyroid cancer or a benign thyroid nodule (not recorded which). Some clones in this sample may be carry-over from other donors' samples. Sequencing input: blood. The chain links TRBV10-2 to TRBJ1-6, with TRBD1 as a possible D gene (6 bases). The CDR3 region has the DNA TGCGCCAGCAGAAGACAGGAAAGAGGTTCACCCCTCCACTTT. This encodes CASRRQERGSPLHF.